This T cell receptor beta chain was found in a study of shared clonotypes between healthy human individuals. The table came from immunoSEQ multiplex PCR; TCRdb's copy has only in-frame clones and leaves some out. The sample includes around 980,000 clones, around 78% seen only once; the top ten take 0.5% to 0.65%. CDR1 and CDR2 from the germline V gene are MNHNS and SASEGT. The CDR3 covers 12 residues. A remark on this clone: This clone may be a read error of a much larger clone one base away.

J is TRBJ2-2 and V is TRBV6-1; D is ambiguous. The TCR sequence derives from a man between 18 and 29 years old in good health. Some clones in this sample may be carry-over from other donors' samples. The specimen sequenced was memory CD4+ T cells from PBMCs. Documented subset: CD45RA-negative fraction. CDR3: CASGELFGELFF. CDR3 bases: TGTGCCAGCGGTGAGTTATTCGGGGAGCTGTTTTTT.